The 29 T cell receptor beta chains in this list originate from one sample, sequenced in a study of memory CD8 T cells in hepatitis C reinfection. As for time point: pre-reinfection, 55 to 20 weeks before reinfection detection. TCR sequencing was done directly ex vivo on sorted cells, without expansion in vitro. Profiled with immunoSEQ multiplex PCR; TCRdb holds only in-frame clones, not every one. Of 40,000 to 60,000 clones in the sample, under 90% are singletons; the top ten hold 1%. Sequences were obtained from naive CD8+ T cells sorted from blood. These receptors were obtained from a man younger than 30 with hepatitis C virus infection.

The chain recombines TRBV7-9 with TRBJ2-3, with 9 positions matching TRBD2. The CDR3 runs to 16 residues. With V trimmed by 2 bases and J by 4 bases, 7 bases remained unmatched. CDR1 is SEHNR and CDR2 is FQNEAQ in the germline V gene (reference sequence). The DNA for the CDR3 is TGTGCCAGCAGCTTATGGGCTAGCGGGATCCCAGATACGCAGTATTTT. Translating it yields CASSLWASGIPDTQYF.

V gene TRBV4-1 combines with J gene TRBJ2-1; D is ambiguous. Germline CDR1 and CDR2: MGHRA and YSYEKL. V gave up 0 bases and J gave up 0 bases, with 9 bases separating them. The CDR3 is 16 residues long. The CDR3: CASSQERESSYNEQFF. CDR3 DNA: TGCGCCAGCAGCCAAGAACGAGAGAGCTCCTACAATGAGCAGTTCTTC.

The genes are TRBV28 and TRBJ2-7, with 8 positions matching TRBD2. The CDR3 runs to 16 residues. CDR1 MDHEN and CDR2 SYDVKM come from the germline V gene. V was clipped by 7 bases and J by 3 bases; unmatched bases: 14. Here the CDR3 DNA reads TGTGCCAGCAACCGACGGGGGGGGTTACCCGACTACGAGCAGTACTTC. Translating gives CASNRRGGLPDYEQYF.

This clone was seen just once. The chain joins TRBV19 to TRBJ1-1; D unresolved. The CDR3 is made up of 16 amino acids. Trimming took off 3 bases at V and 3 bases at J, with 17 bases between the two ends. Germline V gives CDR1 LNHDA, CDR2 SQIVND (reference sequence). In DNA, the CDR3 is TGTGCCAGTAGTATTGCTGGTCTTCGGGAGGACACTGAAGCTTTCTTT. Amino acid sequence: CASSIAGLREDTEAFF.

The chain employs TRBV6-6 and TRBJ2-5; 9 bases agree with TRBD1. The better agreement between TRBJ2-7 and the DNA end casts doubt on the J call. CDR3 length: 15 residues. CDR1 and CDR2 (germline): MNHNY, SVGAGI (reference sequence). CDR3 residues: CASTKLGQGSYEQYF. CDR3 DNA sequence: TGTGCCAGCACCAAACTGGGACAGGGCTCCTACGAGCAGTACTTC.

V gene TRBV6-4 combines with J gene TRBJ2-5; 8 bases align to TRBD2. Germline CDR1 and CDR2: MRHNA and SNTAGT. The CDR3 is 15 amino acids. V lost 4 bases and J lost 6; bases outside the gene matches: 10. CDR3 DNA sequence: TGTGCCAGCAGTGGTTCCGGGACTAGGCCGAAGACCCAGTACTTC. It specifies CASSGSGTRPKTQYF.

The chain employs TRBV9 and TRBJ2-1; possible D gene TRBD1, 6 bases. Looked up from germline, CDR1 is SGDLS and CDR2 is YYNGEE. V dropped 0 bases and J dropped 8 bases, with 18 bases sitting between them. This CDR3 region has 16 residues. The CDR3 sequence: CASSVDGETGIDEQFF. The CDR3 DNA sequence: TGTGCCAGCAGCGTAGATGGGGAGACAGGTATCGATGAGCAGTTCTTC.

This rearrangement joins TRBV29-1 to TRBJ2-1; a weak D match, TRBD2 (5 bases). CDR3 size: 14 residues. V lost 3 bases and J lost 6, with 15 bases in between. Per germline, CDR1 SQVTM and CDR2 ANQGSEA. The CDR3 region has the DNA TGCAGCGTTGATGTCCCCCCTCGGGGCAATGAGCAGTTCTTC. Translation gives CSVDVPPRGNEQFF.

This clone has just one count. V usage is TRBV11-1 and J usage is TRBJ2-5, with 7 bases matching TRBD1. V shed 6 bases, J shed 3 bases, and the junction held 4 bases outside the gene matches. The CDR3 extends over 13 amino acids. Germline values: CDR1 SGHAT, CDR2 FQDESV (reference sequence). Here the CDR3 reads CASRPDREETQYF. CDR3 bases: TGTGCCAGCAGGCCCGACAGGGAAGAGACCCAGTACTTC. The variable domain in full, completed from reference TRBV11-1 and TRBJ2-5, reads EAEVAQSPRYKITEKSQAVAFWCDPISGHATLYWYRQILGQGPELLVQFQDESVVDDSQLPKDRFSAERLKGVDSTLKIQPAELGDSAMYLCASRPDREETQYFGPGTRLLVL.

This sequence joins TRBV5-1 and TRBJ2-7; 7 positions match TRBD2. With 4 bases clipped from V and 6 bases from J, the junction kept 13 bases outside the gene matches. Germline V gene data show CDR1 as SGHRS and CDR2 as YFSETQ. CDR3 length: 15 amino acids. The DNA of the CDR3 is TGCGCCAGCAGCCTTATGGGGGGGACTTATCGCGAGCAGTACTTC. It yields the protein CASSLMGGTYREQYF.

The J gene is TRBJ2-7, the V gene TRBV28, with 7 bases lining up with TRBD2. Trimming at V came to 3 bases and at J to 2 bases, leaving 7 bases not matched to a gene. The CDR3 consists of 15 residues. Germline loops: CDR1 MDHEN, CDR2 SYDVKM. DNA for the CDR3: TGTGCCAGCAGTTTCGTAGAGGGAGGGCCCTACGAGCAGTACTTC. It encodes CASSFVEGGPYEQYF. Based on the CDR3 plus reference TRBV28 and TRBJ2-7, the full variable domain is DVKVTQSSRYLVKRTGEKVFLECVQDMDHENMFWYRQDPGLGLRLIYFSYDVKMKEKGDIPEGYSVSREKKERFSLILESASTNQTSMYLCASSFVEGGPYEQYFGPGTRLTVT.

This clone was seen only once. This sequence joins TRBV11-2 and TRBJ2-1, with TRBD2 matching 10 bases. This CDR3 spans 12 amino acids. Germline V gives CDR1 SGHAT, CDR2 FQNNGV. Unmatched junction bases numbered 0, after V lost 6 bases and J lost 7 bases. The CDR3 coding sequence is TGTGCCAGCAGACTAGCGGGGAATGAGCAGTTCTTC. This gives the protein CASRLAGNEQFF.

The chain couples TRBV29-1 to TRBJ1-2; D possibly corresponds to TRBD1 (6 bases). V lost 2 bases and J 6 bases, leaving 22 bases between the germline ends. CDR1 and CDR2 from the germline V gene are SQVTM and ANQGSEA. This CDR3 comprises 16 residues. The CDR3 loop reads CSVESELVRGVNGYTF. Here the CDR3 DNA reads TGCAGCGTTGAAAGCGAATTGGTCAGGGGTGTAAATGGCTACACCTTC.

The V call is TRBV7-3, the J call TRBJ2-7; TRBD1 matches at 11 bases. Germline V lookup: CDR1 SGHTA, CDR2 FQGTGA. Unmatched junction bases numbered 7, after V lost 5 bases and J lost 7 bases. This CDR3 has 14 residues. The CDR3: CASSPGQGAEEQYF. In DNA form, the CDR3 reads TGTGCCAGCAGCCCCGGACAGGGGGCTGAGGAGCAGTACTTC.

This clone was seen a few times. The genes are TRBV6-5 and TRBJ2-1; 10 bases fit TRBD2. The CDR3 covers 15 residues. Trimming removed 2 bases from V and 9 bases from J; junction bases left unmatched: 7. Germline V gives CDR1 MNHEY, CDR2 SVGAGI. Here the CDR3 reads CASSYESGGAREQFF. The CDR3 DNA follows: TGTGCCAGCAGTTACGAGAGCGGGGGGGCCCGTGAGCAGTTCTTC.

This clone showed up just once. This rearrangement joins TRBV25-1 to TRBJ2-1, with 12 bases identical to TRBD1. Germline V gives CDR1 MGHDK, CDR2 SYGVNS. This CDR3 has 16 amino acids. V lost 1 base, J lost 7 bases, and 5 bases stayed unmatched. CDR3 sequence reads: CASSEWDRGPGNEQFF. The CDR3 DNA sequence: TGTGCCAGCAGTGAATGGGACAGGGGGCCCGGGAATGAGCAGTTCTTC.

For this clone: Other DNA sequences of this sample code for an identical CDR3. V usage is TRBV7-6 and J usage is TRBJ2-1; D is perhaps TRBD2 (6 bases). The ends were cut back, 1 base at V and 2 bases at J, with 12 bases in the middle. CDR1 SGHVS and CDR2 FNYEAQ come from the germline V gene. This CDR3 comprises 16 residues. The CDR3 DNA is TGTGCCAGCAGCTTAGAGGCCGGGGGAACCTACAATGAGCAGTTCTTC. Translation gives CASSLEAGGTYNEQFF.

The V gene is TRBV13, the J gene TRBJ2-5; 9 nucleotides match TRBD1. CDR1 and CDR2 from the germline V gene are PRHDT and FYEKMQ (reference sequence). V was pared by 5 bases and J by 5 bases, with 12 bases of the junction left unmatched. There are 16 residues in the CDR3. The CDR3 DNA sequence: TGTGCCAGCAGCCACCCCGGCGGGACAGGGCTGGAGACCCAGTACTTC. Translation gives CASSHPGGTGLETQYF.

The rearrangement links TRBV4-1 to TRBJ1-1; TRBD1 is a possible D gene (6 bases). V shed 0 bases and J shed 5 bases, with 10 bases lying between them. The CDR3 consists of 14 residues. Looked up from germline, CDR1 is MGHRA and CDR2 is YSYEKL. DNA for the CDR3: TGCGCCAGCAGCCAAGAGGGGGCAAGGACTGAAGCTTTCTTT. It translates to CASSQEGARTEAFF.

The chain carries TRBV5-1 and TRBJ2-3; 8 bases agree with TRBD2. V was clipped by 4 bases and J by 0 bases; unmatched bases: 25. This CDR3 contains 22 residues. The germline V gene has CDR1 SGHRS and CDR2 YFSETQ. DNA of the CDR3: TGCGCCAGCAGCCCTTTTCCACCGGGACTAGGGACCCCTGTTTCTAGCACAGATACGCAGTATTTT. Encoded protein: CASSPFPPGLGTPVSSTDTQYF.

This chain joins TRBV9 and TRBJ1-1, with 8 bases matching TRBD1. The trim removed 4 bases at V and 4 bases at J, leaving 9 bases unmatched. This CDR3 region has 15 residues. Germline V lookup: CDR1 SGDLS, CDR2 YYNGEE. The CDR3 loop is CASSYTGGPGTEAFF. CDR3 coding DNA: TGTGCCAGCAGCTATACAGGGGGTCCGGGCACTGAAGCTTTCTTT.

To note about this clone: It is likely a read error, because the conserved phenylalanine at the end of the CDR3 is missing. The DNA is left out, because the CDR3 cannot be placed on it with certainty; the CDR3 is given as TCRdb lists it. The CDR3: CASSSNELAGVV. The J gene is TRBJ2-3, the V gene TRBV7-9; the D segment call TRBD2 is taken from the table without a DNA check. The length of the CDR3 is 12 amino acids, counting both ends. Germline CDR1 reads SEHNR; CDR2 reads FQNEAQ (reference sequence).

V is TRBV7-9 and J is TRBJ2-6; 9 bases line up with TRBD2. The V gene's germline CDR1 is SEHNR and CDR2 FQNEAQ (reference sequence). This CDR3 has 18 residues. V lost 5 bases, J lost 0 bases, and 8 bases stayed unmatched. The CDR3 nucleotides are TGTGCCAGCAGCCCCGCGGGGGGGTCCTACTCTGGGGCCAACGTCCTGACTTTC. Its translation: CASSPAGGSYSGANVLTF.

The chain couples TRBV29-1 to TRBJ1-3; D unclear. Germline-derived CDR1 and CDR2 are SQVTM and ANQGSEA. The V gene lost 5 bases and the J gene lost 0 bases, with 8 bases spanning the gap. The CDR3 length is 13 residues. Written as DNA, the CDR3 is TGCAGCGTTCGAGCTCACTCTGGAAACACCATATATTTT. It yields the protein CSVRAHSGNTIYF.

This chain joins TRBV27 and TRBJ2-7; D perhaps matches TRBD1 (5 bases). V was clipped by 3 bases and J by 1 base, with 7 bases between them. CDR1 and CDR2 (germline): MNHEY, SMNVEV (reference sequence). The CDR3 loop spans 13 amino acids. The CDR3 loop reads CASSLYRSYEQYF. The CDR3 DNA follows: TGTGCCAGCAGTTTGTACAGGTCCTACGAGCAGTACTTC.

The chain recombines TRBV12-5 with TRBJ2-3, with 7 bases matching TRBD2. This CDR3 has 15 residues. Germline-derived CDR1 and CDR2 are LGHNT and FRNRAP. Trimming removed 6 bases from V and 1 base from J; junction bases left unmatched: 7. CDR3 sequence: CASGDMGGGTDTQYF. CDR3 in DNA: TGTGCTAGTGGAGATATGGGGGGGGGCACAGATACGCAGTATTTT.

The rearrangement uses TRBV4-3 and TRBJ1-4, with D maybe TRBD1 (6 bases). Germline lookup yields CDR1 LGHNA and CDR2 YSLEER. Trimming stripped 0 bases from V and 7 bases from J, with 9 bases between. The CDR3 extends over 14 amino acids. In DNA form, the CDR3 reads TGCGCCAGCAGCCAAGACAGGGGAACTGAAAAACTGTTTTTT. Translation: CASSQDRGTEKLFF.

The chain carries TRBV29-1 and TRBJ1-2; TRBD1 matches at 12 bases. Per the germline V gene, CDR1 is SQVTM and CDR2 is ANQGSEA. V lost 7 bases, J lost 8 bases, and 8 bases stayed unmatched. This CDR3 spans 13 amino acids. CDR3 coding DNA: TGCAGCGGGGGGACAGGGGGCGCCGGGGGCTACACCTTC. Protein product: CSGGTGGAGGYTF.

The chain employs TRBV7-3 and TRBJ2-3; the D gene is possibly TRBD2 (6 bases). Trimming removed 4 bases at V and 1 base at J, with 15 bases between. The germline V gene encodes CDR1 SGHTA and CDR2 FQGTGA. This CDR3 region has 16 residues. This CDR3 is CASSSVGGSGTDTQYF. For the CDR3, the DNA is TGTGCCAGCAGCTCTGTTGGGGGGAGTGGCACAGATACGCAGTATTTT.